The next 22 T cell receptor beta chains were all read from a single sample in a study of technical replicates of blood from a few donors. Clones were read by immunoSEQ multiplex PCR, and TCRdb kept only the in-frame ones, dropping some. This repertoire shows 40,000 to 60,000 clones, 92% found once; its top ten account for 3% to 5%. Sequencing was performed on PBMCs. The receptors originated from a human donor in good health. Some clones in this sample may be carry-over from other donors' samples.

The chain couples TRBV7-9 to TRBJ2-1; tentative D call: TRBD1 (6 bases). The V end lost 4 bases, the J end lost 4 bases, and 11 bases lay between the germline ends. CDR3 length: 14 amino acids. CDR1 is SEHNR and CDR2 is FQNEAQ in the germline V gene (reference sequence). This CDR3 is CASSSGAQYNEQFF. Here the CDR3 DNA reads TGTGCCAGCAGCTCAGGGGCGCAATACAATGAGCAGTTCTTC.

V is TRBV29-1 and J is TRBJ1-1; 7 positions match TRBD1. The CDR3 consists of 13 residues. CDR1 and CDR2 (germline): SQVTM, ANQGSEA. V lost 3 bases to trimming and J lost 0 bases; unmatched junction nucleotides: 1. CDR3 DNA: TGCAGCGTTGAGGGACAGTTGAACACTGAAGCTTTCTTT. Its protein is CSVEGQLNTEAFF.

The chain combines TRBV4-2 with TRBJ1-2; 7 bases agree with TRBD1. Germline lookup yields CDR1 LGHNA and CDR2 YNFKEQ. The CDR3 loop spans 15 amino acids. Trimming removed 6 bases from V and 6 bases from J; junction bases left unmatched: 13. CDR3 coding DNA: TGTGCCAGCAGTCAATCCCGACAGGGAGGTAATGGCTACACCTTC. This gives the protein CASSQSRQGGNGYTF.

The chain carries TRBV2 and TRBJ1-1; TRBD1 matches 9 bases. This CDR3 has 14 amino acids. Trimming at V came to 6 bases and at J to 3 bases, leaving 5 bases not matched to a gene. Germline assignment: CDR1 SNHLY and CDR2 FYNNEI. The CDR3 DNA is TGTGCCAGCAGGATACAGGGGGCTTACACTGAAGCTTTCTTT. This gives the protein CASRIQGAYTEAFF.

J is TRBJ1-1 and V is TRBV30; the match to TRBD1 covers 10 bases. The CDR3 sequence is 15 residues long. The J segment lost 7 bases and the V segment lost 5 bases, leaving 13 bases of the junction unmatched. CDR1 GTSNPN and CDR2 SVGIG come from the germline V gene (reference sequence). CDR3 DNA: TGTGCCTGGGACCGGGACAGGGGCCGCGGTAGTGAAGCTTTCTTT. Residues: CAWDRDRGRGSEAFF.

The chain is built from TRBV18 and TRBJ1-1, with TRBD1 as a possible D gene (5 bases). The CDR3 is 14 amino acids. Germline V gene data show CDR1 as KGHSH and CDR2 as LQKENI. V was shortened by 2 bases and J by 1 base, with 8 bases between the two germline ends. CDR3 coding DNA: TGTGCCAGCTCACCAGGACATTCGAACACTGAAGCTTTCTTT. This sequence encodes CASSPGHSNTEAFF. Supplemented by reference TRBV18 and TRBJ1-1, the full variable domain reads NAGVMQNPRHLVRRRGQEARLRCSPMKGHSHVYWYRQLPEEGLKFMVYLQKENIIDESGMPKERFSAEFPKEGPSILRIQQVVRGDSAAYFCASSPGHSNTEAFFGQGTRLTVV.

The chain couples TRBV5-1 to TRBJ1-6; TRBD1 agrees at 8 bases. V lost 2 bases, J lost 7 bases, and 5 bases stayed unmatched. This CDR3 has 15 residues. Germline CDR1 reads SGHRS; CDR2 reads YFSETQ. CDR3 nucleotides: TGCGCCAGCAGCTTTCAGGGGGCCCTCAATTCACCCCTCCACTTT. This translates into CASSFQGALNSPLHF.

The rearrangement uses TRBV4-1 and TRBJ2-3; the D gene is possibly TRBD2 (7 bases). CDR1 and CDR2 from the germline V gene are MGHRA and YSYEKL. The V end lost 4 bases, the J end lost 2 bases, and 16 bases lay between the germline ends. This CDR3 is 16 amino acids long. CDR3: CASSRSGDTNTDTQYF. For the CDR3, the DNA is TGCGCCAGCAGCCGGAGCGGGGACACAAACACAGATACGCAGTATTTT.

This rearrangement joins TRBV7-3 to TRBJ2-1, with D perhaps matching TRBD2 (6 bases). Between the trimmed V and J ends, which lost 4 bases and 8 bases, there was a span of 12 bases. This CDR3 has 13 amino acids. In germline, CDR1 is SGHTA, CDR2 FQGTGA. CDR3 nucleotide sequence: TGTGCCAGCAGCTCGACTAGTAGGGATGAGCAGTTCTTC. Its protein is CASSSTSRDEQFF.

As regards this clone: Within the sample, other DNA sequences also encode this same CDR3. The chain couples TRBV30 to TRBJ2-7, with 10 bases fitting TRBD2. V lost 5 bases and J lost 0; bases outside the gene matches: 4. CDR3 length: 14 residues. From germline, CDR1 is GTSNPN and CDR2 SVGIG (reference sequence). DNA for the CDR3: TGTGCCTGGGGTCTAGCGGGGGCCTCCTACGAGCAGTACTTC. As protein: CAWGLAGASYEQYF. Drawing the rest from reference TRBV30 and TRBJ2-7, the complete variable domain is SQTIHQWPATLVQPVGSPLSLECTVEGTSNPNLYWYRQAAGRGLQLLFYSVGIGQISSEVPQNLSASRPQDRQFILSSKKLLLSDSGFYLCAWGLAGASYEQYFGPGTRLTVT.

This chain links TRBV29-1 with TRBJ2-1; TRBD2 agrees at 10 bases. Germline CDR1 and CDR2: SQVTM and ANQGSEA. Trimming removed 6 bases from V and 9 bases from J; junction bases left unmatched: 11. The CDR3 is made up of 14 amino acids. The CDR3 reads CSVPPSGRVGEQFF. The CDR3 DNA sequence: TGCAGCGTCCCCCCTAGCGGGAGAGTCGGTGAGCAGTTCTTC.

The rearrangement joins TRBV7-9 to TRBJ1-4, with D perhaps matching TRBD1 (6 bases). The CDR3 spans 15 residues. Germline V gene data show CDR1 as SEHNR and CDR2 as FQNEAQ (reference sequence). The ends were cut back, 5 bases at V and 5 bases at J, with 15 bases in the middle. CDR3 loop: CASSARTGKNEKLFF. CDR3 nucleotides: TGTGCCAGCAGCGCGCGAACAGGGAAAAATGAAAAACTGTTTTTT.

V usage is TRBV9 and J usage is TRBJ2-7; 7 bases fit TRBD2. Germline V gene data show CDR1 as SGDLS and CDR2 as YYNGEE. The CDR3 sequence is 17 residues long. V shed 3 bases and J 2 bases; nucleotides not matched to a gene: 14. CDR3 DNA sequence: TGTGCCAGCAGCGGAAGCGGGTATGCGGGGGATACCTACGAGCAGTACTTC. Translation: CASSGSGYAGDTYEQYF.

The chain links TRBV6-6 to TRBJ2-7; 10 nucleotides match TRBD2. Germline V lookup: CDR1 MNHNY, CDR2 SVGAGI (reference sequence). The length of the CDR3 is 15 residues. Trimming at V came to 6 bases and at J to 2 bases, leaving 7 bases not matched to a gene. The CDR3 bases are TGTGCCAGCAGCACCGAGGGACTAGCGACCTACGAGCAGTACTTC. This encodes CASSTEGLATYEQYF.

The chain links TRBV5-6 to TRBJ2-2; D is undetermined. CDR1 and CDR2 (germline): SGHDT, YYEEEE. The V end lost 0 bases, the J end lost 8 bases, and 17 bases lay between the germline ends. The CDR3 loop spans 16 amino acids. DNA of the CDR3: TGTGCCAGCAGCTTGGCAGGTAGAAATTTTCGGGGGGAGCTGTTTTTT. Translating gives CASSLAGRNFRGELFF.

V and J are TRBV20-1 and TRBJ2-1, with D hard to call. The CDR3 runs to 10 residues. V lost 6 bases and J lost 5, with 5 bases in between. The germline V gene has CDR1 DFQATT and CDR2 SNEGSKA (reference sequence). This CDR3 reads CSATDNEQFF. CDR3 sequence (DNA): TGCAGTGCAACGGACAATGAGCAGTTCTTC.

This clone has only one observation. V gene TRBV5-4 combines with J gene TRBJ2-2; 9 positions agree with TRBD1. Trimming removed 9 bases from V and 7 bases from J; junction bases left unmatched: 7. Germline lookup yields CDR1 SGHNT and CDR2 YYREEE (reference sequence). The CDR3 has 13 amino acids. Here the CDR3 DNA reads TGTGCCACCAGGACAGGGGTTGGCGGGGAGCTGTTTTTT. As protein: CATRTGVGGELFF.

This chain links TRBV9 with TRBJ2-3, with 7 nucleotides matching TRBD2. Germline values: CDR1 SGDLS, CDR2 YYNGEE. J was trimmed by 8 bases and V by 3 bases; bases with no gene match: 3. The CDR3 has 12 residues. The CDR3 protein is CASSGLAVTQYF. The CDR3 DNA sequence: TGTGCCAGCAGCGGACTAGCAGTTACGCAGTATTTT. The complete variable domain, with remaining parts taken from reference TRBV9 and TRBJ2-3, reads DSGVTQTPKHLITATGQRVTLRCSPRSGDLSVYWYQQSLDQGLQFLIQYYNGEERAKGNILERFSAQQFPDLHSELNLSSLELGDSALYFCASSGLAVTQYFGPGTRLTVL.

This clone showed up just once. This chain connects TRBV29-1 to TRBJ2-7; 7 bases fit TRBD2. The CDR3 contains 15 residues. The germline V gene has CDR1 SQVTM and CDR2 ANQGSEA. Trimming cost V 1 base and J 1 base; bases outside gene matches: 7. Written as DNA, the CDR3 is TGCAGCGTTGAAGGTGCGGGGGAATGGTCCTACGAGCAGTACTTC. Its translation: CSVEGAGEWSYEQYF.

The chain recombines TRBV29-1 with TRBJ1-3, with 7 bases aligning to TRBD1. Trimming at V came to 8 bases and at J to 4 bases, leaving 11 bases not matched to a gene. CDR1 and CDR2 from the germline V gene are SQVTM and ANQGSEA. This CDR3 is built from 14 residues. In DNA, the CDR3 is TGCAGCACTACCGGGACAGCGGAGGGAAACACCATATATTTT. This sequence encodes CSTTGTAEGNTIYF.

This sequence joins TRBV4-2 and TRBJ1-2; TRBD1 aligns across 8 bases. There are 16 residues in the CDR3. The germline V gene encodes CDR1 LGHNA and CDR2 YNFKEQ. With 1 base clipped from V and 4 bases from J, the junction kept 8 bases outside the gene matches. The CDR3 region is CASSQGSNRGAYGYTF. The CDR3 coding sequence is TGTGCCAGCAGCCAAGGGTCGAACAGGGGGGCCTATGGCTACACCTTC.

The V and J genes are TRBV27 and TRBJ1-2, with a possible D match to TRBD1 (5 bases). Trimming shortened V by 7 bases and J by 7 bases, and 16 bases separated the two germline ends. Germline V lookup: CDR1 MNHEY, CDR2 SMNVEV (reference sequence). CDR3 length: 13 amino acids. CDR3 sequence: CASKAQGRFGYTF. For the CDR3, the DNA is TGTGCCAGCAAGGCTCAGGGCCGGTTTGGCTACACCTTC.